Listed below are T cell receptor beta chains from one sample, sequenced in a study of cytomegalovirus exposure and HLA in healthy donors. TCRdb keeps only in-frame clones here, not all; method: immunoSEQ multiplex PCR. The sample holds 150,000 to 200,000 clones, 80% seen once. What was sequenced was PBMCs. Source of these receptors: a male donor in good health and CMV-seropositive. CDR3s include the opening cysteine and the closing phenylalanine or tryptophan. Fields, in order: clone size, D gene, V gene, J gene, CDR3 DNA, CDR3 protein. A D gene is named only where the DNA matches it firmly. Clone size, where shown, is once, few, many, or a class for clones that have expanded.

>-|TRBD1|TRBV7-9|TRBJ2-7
TGTGCCAGCAGCACCGGGACAGTCTCCTACGAGCAGTACTTC
CASSTGTVSYEQYF
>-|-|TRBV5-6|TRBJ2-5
TGTGCCAGCAGCTTGGAACGGGGAACCCAAGAGACCCAGTACTTC
CASSLERGTQETQYF
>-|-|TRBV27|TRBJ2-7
TGTGCCAGCAGCGCAAGCGAGGGATTTTCCTACGAGCAGTACTTC
CASSASEGFSYEQYF
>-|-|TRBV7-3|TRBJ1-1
TGTGCCAGCAGCACCACAGGGAACACGAGCACTGAAGCTTTCTTT
CASSTTGNTSTEAFF
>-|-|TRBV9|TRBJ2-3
TGTGCCAGCAGCGTAGGAGGTACGCAGTATTTT
CASSVGGTQYF
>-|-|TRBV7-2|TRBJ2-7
TGTGCCAGCAGCTTGTACTCCTACGAGCAGTACTTC
CASSLYSYEQYF
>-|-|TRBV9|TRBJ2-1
TGTGCCAGCAGCCCACCGGAGAAGAGCTCCTACAATGAGCAGTTCTTC
CASSPPEKSSYNEQFF
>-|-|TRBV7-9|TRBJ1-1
TGTTCCAGCAGCCGAACTAGTCGGAACACTGAAGCTTTCTTT
CSSSRTSRNTEAFF
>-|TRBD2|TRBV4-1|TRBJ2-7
TGCGCCAGCAGCCAAGATCCCTCCGGGACTACCTACGAGCAGTACTTC
CASSQDPSGTTYEQYF
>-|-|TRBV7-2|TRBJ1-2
TGTGCCAGCAGCTTAGGGCGGCAGCTCTATGGCTACACCTTC
CASSLGRQLYGYTF
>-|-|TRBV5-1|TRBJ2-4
TGCGCCAGCAGCTTGGAGATCAGAGACAGCTATGACATTCAGTACTTC
CASSLEIRDSYDIQYF
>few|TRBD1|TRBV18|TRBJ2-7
TGTGCCAGCTCGCCTTCTCGGGACAGCTACGAGCAGTACTTC
CASSPSRDSYEQYF
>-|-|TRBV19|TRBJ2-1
TGTGCCAGTAGTATGGGGACTCCTAGCTCCTACAATGAGCAGTTCTTC
CASSMGTPSSYNEQFF
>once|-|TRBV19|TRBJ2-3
TGTGCCAGTAGTATTCCCGGAGGGGGCCGGACTAGCACAGATACGCAGTATTTT
CASSIPGGGRTSTDTQYF
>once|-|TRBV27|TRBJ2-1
TGTGCCAGCAGTTTAACCGCGGGAATGATTTACAATGAGCAGTTCTTC
CASSLTAGMIYNEQFF
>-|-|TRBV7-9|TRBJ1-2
TGTGCCAGCAGCTTAGTACAGAATGGCTACACCTTC
CASSLVQNGYTF
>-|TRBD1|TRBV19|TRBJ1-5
TGTGCCAGTAGTGCTCCGGGACAGGGGTATCAGCCCCAGCATTTT
CASSAPGQGYQPQHF
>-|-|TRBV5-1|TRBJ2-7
TGCGCCAGCAGCTTCGGACAGTACGAGCAGTACTTC
CASSFGQYEQYF
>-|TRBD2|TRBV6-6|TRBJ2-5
TGTGCCAGCACGGGCCTAGCGGGGGAGTACCAAGAGACCCAGTACTTC
CASTGLAGEYQETQYF
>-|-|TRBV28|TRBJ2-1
TGTGCCAGCAGTTTATACAGTTACAATGAGCAGTTCTTC
CASSLYSYNEQFF
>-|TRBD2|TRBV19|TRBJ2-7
TGTGCCAGTAGTATAGCAGCGGGAGCCTACTACGAGCAGTACTTC
CASSIAAGAYYEQYF
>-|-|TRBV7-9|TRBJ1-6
TGTGCCAGCGGCGAGTCGACAGGTTATAATTCACCCCTCCACTTT
CASGESTGYNSPLHF
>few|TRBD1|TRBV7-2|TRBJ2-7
TGTGCCAGCGGCTTAGCGGACAGGGGGACCAACGAGCAGTACTTC
CASGLADRGTNEQYF